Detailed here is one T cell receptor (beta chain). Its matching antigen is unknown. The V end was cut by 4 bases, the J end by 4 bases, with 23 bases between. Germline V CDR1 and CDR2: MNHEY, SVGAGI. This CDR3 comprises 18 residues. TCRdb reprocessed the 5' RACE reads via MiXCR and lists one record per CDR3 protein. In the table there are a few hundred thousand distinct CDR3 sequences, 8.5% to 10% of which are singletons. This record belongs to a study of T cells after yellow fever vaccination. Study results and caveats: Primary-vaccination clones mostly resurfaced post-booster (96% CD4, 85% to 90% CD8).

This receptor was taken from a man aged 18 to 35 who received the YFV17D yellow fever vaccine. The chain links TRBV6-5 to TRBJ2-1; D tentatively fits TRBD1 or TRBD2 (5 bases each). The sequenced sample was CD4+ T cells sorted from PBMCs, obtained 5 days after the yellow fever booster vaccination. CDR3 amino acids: CASSSAVGQGLSYNEQFF. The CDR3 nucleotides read TGTGCCAGCAGTTCAGCGGTGGGGCAGGGATTGTCTTACAATGAGCAGTTCTTC.